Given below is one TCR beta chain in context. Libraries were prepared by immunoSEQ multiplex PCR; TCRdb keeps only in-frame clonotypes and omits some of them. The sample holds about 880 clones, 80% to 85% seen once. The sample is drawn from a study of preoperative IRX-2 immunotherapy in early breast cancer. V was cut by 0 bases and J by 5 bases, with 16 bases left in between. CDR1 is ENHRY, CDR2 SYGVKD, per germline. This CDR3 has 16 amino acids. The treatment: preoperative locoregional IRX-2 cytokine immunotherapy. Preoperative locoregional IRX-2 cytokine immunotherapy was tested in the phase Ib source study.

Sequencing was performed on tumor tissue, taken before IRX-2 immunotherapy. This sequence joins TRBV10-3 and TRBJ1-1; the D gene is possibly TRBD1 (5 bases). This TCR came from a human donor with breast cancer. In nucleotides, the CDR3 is TGTGCCATCAGTGAGTCCCGTCCGACTGGGGGTACTGAAGCTTTCTTT. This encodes CAISESRPTGGTEAFF.